This T cell receptor (beta chain) was captured by sequencing in a study of cytomegalovirus exposure and HLA in healthy donors. In the PCR, 60 Vbeta and 13 Jbeta primers were used. The assay was immunoSEQ multiplex PCR, and TCRdb's table has in-frame clones only and misses some. The table has more than 95,000 clones, about 16% seen once. Note on this clone: The antigen is undetermined.

General study findings and limits: In a later analysis, HLA-associated beta chains showed higher expansion and lower generation probabilities than comparable chains. In a later analysis, DRB1 alleles had the most associated TCRs; HLA-C alleles the fewest.

Sequenced sample: PBMCs. The sequence came from a female donor in good health and CMV-seronegative.

The chain's CDR3 is CASSPPTRSTGELFF. CDR3 bases: TGTGCCAGCTCACCACCGACGAGGAGCACCGGGGAGCTGTTTTTT. The chain is built from TRBV18 and TRBJ2-2; no clear D gene. Trimming stripped 0 bases from V and 4 bases from J, with 9 bases between. The CDR3 runs to 15 residues. Germline CDR1 reads KGHSH; CDR2 reads LQKENI.